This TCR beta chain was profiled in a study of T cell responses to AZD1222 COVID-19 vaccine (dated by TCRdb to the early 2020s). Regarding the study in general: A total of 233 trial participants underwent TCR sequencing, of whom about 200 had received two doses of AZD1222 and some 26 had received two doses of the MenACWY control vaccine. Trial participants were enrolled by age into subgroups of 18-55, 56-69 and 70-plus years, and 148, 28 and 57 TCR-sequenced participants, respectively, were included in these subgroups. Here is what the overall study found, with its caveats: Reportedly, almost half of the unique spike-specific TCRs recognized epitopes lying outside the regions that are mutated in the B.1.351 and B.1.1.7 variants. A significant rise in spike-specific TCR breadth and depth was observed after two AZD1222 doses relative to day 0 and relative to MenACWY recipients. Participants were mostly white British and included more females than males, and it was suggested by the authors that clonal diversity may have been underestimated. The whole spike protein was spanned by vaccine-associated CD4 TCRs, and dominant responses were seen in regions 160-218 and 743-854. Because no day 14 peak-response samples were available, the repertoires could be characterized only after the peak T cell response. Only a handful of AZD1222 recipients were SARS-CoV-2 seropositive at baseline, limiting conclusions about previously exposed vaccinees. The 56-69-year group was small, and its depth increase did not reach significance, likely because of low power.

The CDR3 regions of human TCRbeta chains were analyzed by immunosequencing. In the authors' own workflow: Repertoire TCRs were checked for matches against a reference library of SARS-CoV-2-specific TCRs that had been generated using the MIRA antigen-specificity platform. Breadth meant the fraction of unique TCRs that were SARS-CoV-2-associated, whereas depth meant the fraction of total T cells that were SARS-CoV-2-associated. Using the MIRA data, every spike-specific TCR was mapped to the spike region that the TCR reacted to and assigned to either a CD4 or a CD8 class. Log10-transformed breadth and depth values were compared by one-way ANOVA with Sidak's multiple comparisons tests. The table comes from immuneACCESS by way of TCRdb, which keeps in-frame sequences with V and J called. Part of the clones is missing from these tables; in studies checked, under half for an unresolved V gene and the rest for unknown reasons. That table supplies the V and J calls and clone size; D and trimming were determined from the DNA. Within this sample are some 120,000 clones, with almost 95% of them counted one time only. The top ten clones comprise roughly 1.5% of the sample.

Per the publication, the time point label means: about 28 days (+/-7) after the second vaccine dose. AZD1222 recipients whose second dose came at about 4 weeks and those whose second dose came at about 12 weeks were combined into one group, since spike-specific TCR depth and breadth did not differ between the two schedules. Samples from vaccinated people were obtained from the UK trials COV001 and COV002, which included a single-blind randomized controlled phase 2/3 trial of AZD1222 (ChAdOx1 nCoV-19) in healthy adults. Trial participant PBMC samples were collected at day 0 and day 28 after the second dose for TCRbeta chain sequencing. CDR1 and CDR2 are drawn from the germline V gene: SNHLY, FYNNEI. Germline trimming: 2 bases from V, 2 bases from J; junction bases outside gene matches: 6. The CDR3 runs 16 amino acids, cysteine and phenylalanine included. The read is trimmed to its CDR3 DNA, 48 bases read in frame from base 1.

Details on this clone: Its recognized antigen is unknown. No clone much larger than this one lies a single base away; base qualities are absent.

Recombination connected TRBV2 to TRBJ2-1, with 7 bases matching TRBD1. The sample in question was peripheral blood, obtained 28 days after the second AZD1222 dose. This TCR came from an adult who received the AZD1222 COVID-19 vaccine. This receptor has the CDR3 CASSEKGTVPYNEQFF. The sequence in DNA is TGTGCCAGCAGTGAAAAGGGGACAGTCCCCTACAATGAGCAGTTCTTC.